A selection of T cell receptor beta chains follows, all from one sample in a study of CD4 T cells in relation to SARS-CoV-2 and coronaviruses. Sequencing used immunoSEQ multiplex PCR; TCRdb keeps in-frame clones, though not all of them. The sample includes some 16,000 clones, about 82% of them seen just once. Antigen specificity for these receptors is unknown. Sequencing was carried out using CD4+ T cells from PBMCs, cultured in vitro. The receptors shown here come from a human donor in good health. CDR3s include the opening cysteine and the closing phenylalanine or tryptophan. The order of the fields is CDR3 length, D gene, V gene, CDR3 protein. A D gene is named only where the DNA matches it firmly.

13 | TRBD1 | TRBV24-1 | CATSDPLGTEEFF
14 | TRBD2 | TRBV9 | CASSVEVAGETQYF
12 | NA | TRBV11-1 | CASSPGVQEQFF
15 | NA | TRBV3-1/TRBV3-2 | CASSQVKRKHQPQHF
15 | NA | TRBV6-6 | CASTTERGAGYGYTF
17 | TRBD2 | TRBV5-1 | CASSLGAGGPMGNEQFF
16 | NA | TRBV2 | CASTLVGDIFYNEQFF
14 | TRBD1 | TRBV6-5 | CASSLQGAGNTIYF
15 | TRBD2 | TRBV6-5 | CASSYDGGSSYEQYF
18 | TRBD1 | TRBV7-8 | CASSPGGTGVFYTGELFF
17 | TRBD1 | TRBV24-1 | CATSGGTGTYGNQPQHF
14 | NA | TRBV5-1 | CASSPDPGPGDYTF
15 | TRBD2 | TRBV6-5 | CASSYLTGGKEKLFF
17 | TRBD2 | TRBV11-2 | CASSQGTSLGSTDTQYF
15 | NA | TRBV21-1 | CASSKAAGGRNIQYF
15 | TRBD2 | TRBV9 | CASSGSSGRAREQFF
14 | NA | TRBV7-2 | CASSIGHAQETQYF
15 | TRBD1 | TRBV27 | CASSILQGSDTEAFF
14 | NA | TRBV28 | CASNPGLGYYEQYF
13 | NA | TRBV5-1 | CASSLGQIYEQYF
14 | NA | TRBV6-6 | CAAGRRQGNQPQHF
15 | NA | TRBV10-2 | CASSDSGGTYNEQFF
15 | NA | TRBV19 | CASSMGQLLNQPQHF
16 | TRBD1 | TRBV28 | CASGTLGQGGSQPQHF
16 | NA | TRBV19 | CASSRGLGRSFWPQHF
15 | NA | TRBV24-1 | CATSPGGAWNQPQHF
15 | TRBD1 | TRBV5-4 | CASSLARGPYNEQFF
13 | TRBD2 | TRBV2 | CASRRERDYEQYF